These T cell receptor beta chains were read from a single sample in a study of blood T cell repertoires in COVID-19. Here immunoSEQ multiplex PCR was the method, and the copy in TCRdb shows in-frame clones only, minus some. Of under 250,000 clones detected, roughly 85% appear once; the ten largest clones hold roughly 3%. The sample comprised peripheral blood. The receptors shown here come from a man aged 18 to 35 with active or convalescent COVID-19. CDR3s include the opening cysteine and the closing phenylalanine or tryptophan. A D gene is named only where the DNA matches it firmly. The size entry is marked missing in some rows and otherwise reads once, few, many or a size class.

-,TRBD1,TRBJ2-1,TRBV7-3,TGTGCCAGCAGCGCACAGGGGGCCTACAATGAGCAGTTCTTC,CASSAQGAYNEQFF
-,-,TRBJ2-6,TRBV5-6,TGTGCCAGCAGCATGTACTCTGGGGCCAACGTCCTGACTTTC,CASSMYSGANVLTF
-,TRBD2,TRBJ2-3,TRBV19,TGTGCCAGTAGTCCGACTAGCGGAACTTTCCCTAGCACAGATACGCAGTATTTT,CASSPTSGTFPSTDTQYF
-,-,TRBJ2-5,TRBV3-1/TRBV3-2,TGTGCCAGCAGCCCCGACCCAGGGGCCGCAGAGACCCAGTACTTC,CASSPDPGAAETQYF
-,TRBD1,TRBJ1-2,TRBV6-5,TGTGCCAGCAAACGGGACAGACATGGCTACACCTTC,CASKRDRHGYTF
-,-,TRBJ1-2,TRBV27,TGTGCCAGCAGAGACCTAGACGGGATTGGCTATGGCTACACCTTC,CASRDLDGIGYGYTF
-,-,TRBJ1-2,TRBV2,TGTGCCAGCGGGCCCGGCGGGGTTGATGGCTACACCTTC,CASGPGGVDGYTF
-,-,TRBJ2-1,TRBV11-3,TGTGCCAGCAAGGTCTCCGGGAACAATGAGCAGTTCTTC,CASKVSGNNEQFF
-,TRBD2,TRBJ2-3,TRBV4-2,TGTGCCAGCAGCCAAGGGCTAGCGGGAATACTCACAGATACGCAGTATTTT,CASSQGLAGILTDTQYF
once,TRBD1,TRBJ1-1,TRBV7-2,TGTGCCAGCACGGTAGACAGGGACCCGATTGAAGCTTTCTTT,CASTVDRDPIEAFF
many,-,TRBJ1-2,TRBV19,TGTGCCAGTAGTATTGGGACTCTGTCATCAGGGGGCTACACCTTC,CASSIGTLSSGGYTF
-,TRBD2,TRBJ2-4,TRBV7-3,TGTGCCAGCAGCTACCGGACTAGCGGGGGGGAAGACATTCAGTACTTC,CASSYRTSGGEDIQYF
-,-,TRBJ2-7,TRBV4-1,TGCGCCAGCAGCCAAGACCCAGGACAGATCTACGAGCAGTACTTC,CASSQDPGQIYEQYF
-,TRBD1,TRBJ1-4,TRBV11-2,TGTGCCAGCGGGTCGGCAGGGGGCAATGAAAAACTGTTTTTT,CASGSAGGNEKLFF
-,TRBD1,TRBJ1-1,TRBV6-2/TRBV6-3,TGTGCCAGCAGTAAGACAGGGTTGACTGAAGCTTTCTTT,CASSKTGLTEAFF
-,TRBD1,TRBJ1-1,TRBV5-4,TGTGCCAGCAGCGTAGACAGGGGGCTGAGCACTGAAGCTTTCTTT,CASSVDRGLSTEAFF
-,-,TRBJ1-2,TRBV9,TGTGCCAGCAGCGTTTCCGGGAACTATGGCTACACCTTC,CASSVSGNYGYTF
-,TRBD1,TRBJ1-1,TRBV6-4,TGTGCCAGCAGTGGAACGGACAGGGTGCACATGAACACTGAAGCTTTCTTT,CASSGTDRVHMNTEAFF
-,-,TRBJ1-5,TRBV18,TGTGCCAGCTCGGAGGGACCGTTACAACTTAATCAGCCCCAGCATTTT,CASSEGPLQLNQPQHF
once,TRBD2,TRBJ2-5,TRBV5-4,TGTGCCAGCAGCTTGTCTTCAACTAGCGAAGAGACCCAGTACTTC,CASSLSSTSEETQYF
few,-,TRBJ1-5,TRBV12-3/TRBV12-4,TGTGCCAGCAGTTACAGGGTCAATCAGCCCCAGCATTTT,CASSYRVNQPQHF
-,-,TRBJ1-1,TRBV30,TGTGCCTGGAGTTACAGGGTCGGCACTGAAGCTTTCTTT,CAWSYRVGTEAFF
-,-,TRBJ1-4,TRBV7-2,TGTGCCAGCAGCTTGATCAGCGGGACAACTAATGAAAAACTGTTTTTT,CASSLISGTTNEKLFF
-,TRBD1,TRBJ1-2,TRBV29-1,TGCAGCGTTGGACAGGGGAGAGGCTACACCTTC,CSVGQGRGYTF
-,-,TRBJ2-1,TRBV5-4,TGTGCCAGCGCCTCCCCAAGGGGGAATGAGCAGTTCTTC,CASASPRGNEQFF
few,TRBD2,TRBJ2-1,TRBV6-1,TGTGCCAGCAGTGAAAACCCAGCGGGGGGAGATGAGCAGTTCTTC,CASSENPAGGDEQFF
-,-,TRBJ2-7,TRBV7-2,TGTGCCAGCAGCTTATCGTCTTTAGTCCCAATTTCCGAGCAGTACTTC,CASSLSSLVPISEQYF
-,-,TRBJ1-1,TRBV4-1,TGCGCCAGCAGCCAAGATGGCCTCGGTGGCTCACAGTTGAACACTGAAGCTTTCTTT,CASSQDGLGGSQLNTEAFF
once,TRBD2,TRBJ2-7,TRBV6-5,TGTGCCAGCAGTTTCGGGGGGGGCCAGCAGTACTTC,CASSFGGGQQYF